This paragraph reports one T cell receptor beta chain. This clonotype was seen at least ten times. Its antigen is unknown. The input lacks base qualities; no much larger clone sits a single base away. From the cysteine through the phenylalanine, the CDR3 covers 14 amino acids. Kept here is only the CDR3 DNA, which spans 42 bases and is read in frame from base 1. Trimming accounts for 0 bases at V and 4 bases at J, while the number of junction bases matched to no gene is 4. Per the germline V gene (reference sequence), DFQATT is the CDR1 and SNEGSKA is the CDR2. The data were obtained in a study of T cells in Graves' hyperthyroidism and ophthalmopathy (dated by TCRdb to between 2017 and 2020). Regarding the study in general: Peripheral blood was collected at initial diagnosis, before any treatment. In over five Graves' hyperthyroidism patients, the study also compared T-cell repertoires from thyroid tissue with T-cell repertoires from blood. TCR Vbeta CDR3 sequencing of approximately 140 peripheral blood samples (over 40 ophthalmopathy, roughly 72 hyperthyroidism and roughly 17 progressor patients) is reported in the paper. A discovery cohort of about 100 patients, about 44 with Graves' ophthalmopathy and under 60 with stable Graves' hyperthyroidism, was used to find distinguishing TCR V-J signatures. Following sampling, methimazole starting at 30 mg daily was given to hyperthyroidism patients, and high-dose intravenous methylprednisolone was given to ophthalmopathy patients. For training and testing, the 95 to 100 patients in the discovery cohort were randomly divided in a 7:3 ratio. Prospective prediction of ophthalmopathy was tested in an independent validation cohort of some 20 hyperthyroidism patients and roughly 16 patients who later progressed to ophthalmopathy.

Graves' hyperthyroidism was defined as stable when no progression to ophthalmopathy occurred over 18 months of follow-up. Hyperthyroidism patients were newly diagnosed, had a disease duration of under 2 months, and were aged 18 to 65 years. Patients with uncontrolled infections, other autoimmune diseases, pregnancy or lactation were excluded. Diagnoses were established on the basis of clinical symptoms, serum thyroxine and TRAb, thyroid ultrasound, and orbital computed tomography. PBMCs were separated from 7.5 to 10 ml of fresh peripheral blood using Ficoll-Paque density gradient centrifugation. Total RNA was extracted using Trizol reagent, and RNA quality was assessed on an Agilent 2100 Bioanalyzer. What the authors observed across the whole study: Ophthalmopathy was separated from stable hyperthyroidism by a 13 V-J signature model, with around 90% sensitivity and 81% to 82% specificity obtained in cross-validation and 80%/75% obtained in testing. Most expanded thyroid clonotypes (frequency above 0.001) were also detected in blood, suggesting blood repertoires may reflect thyroid immune responses. In validation, the model predicted progression to ophthalmopathy with approximately 70% sensitivity and around 72% specificity, a median of approximately 6.5 months before onset. Sample size was not statistically predetermined, and blinding of investigators to group allocation was not performed.

TCR beta CDR3 regions were amplified from RNA transcripts. A first-round RT-PCR of the TCR CDR3 used the HTBI primer set with the Qiagen OneStep RT-PCR kit. Libraries were constructed in a second round of multiplex PCR, after which size selection and purification were performed. Sequencing of the libraries was done on an Illumina HiSeq2000 using paired-end 100 bp reads. From the authors' description of their analysis: SOAPnuke was used to process the raw data, with reads discarded if the reads contained adapters or uncalled bases, had a mean Phred below 15, or lacked an exact constant-primer or identifier match. High-quality paired reads were merged with COPE v1.2.5, and unique nucleotide sequences were defined as clonotypes. Clonotypes were aligned to IMGT TRBV, TRBD and TRBJ reference segments using MiTCR v1.1. Only V-J combinations with frequency above 0.0001, covering approximately 99% of repertoires, were analysed. A TCS score was defined as the ratio of F50 (clonal expansion) to E x V (chaos), with BLOSUM62-based TCRdist applied between CDR3 peptides within each V-J. Welch's t-statistics and random forest reduced 514 V-J features to 10 to 15, which were used in a naive Bayes classifier (R e1071). Starting from the raw public reads, TCRdb applied fastp trimming at Q25, assembled clones with MiXCR and retained in-frame beta chains. CDR3 protein duplicates are merged, each entry listing the most common genes and DNA. The V and J calls, along with clone size, are taken from TCRdb and not from the paper's own processing. This sample comprises roughly 700,000 distinct CDR3 sequences, 14% of them detected only once. The ten largest clonotypes hold roughly a tenth of the sample.

Sequenced material: blood. The TCR comes from a woman aged 18-30 years with Graves' hyperthyroidism. Recombination joined TRBV20-1 with TRBJ2-7, and TRBD1 aligns with 9 junction nucleotides. The CDR3 is CSAREIGTGYEQYF. The DNA sequence reads TGCAGTGCTAGAGAGATAGGGACAGGGTACGAGCAGTACTTC.